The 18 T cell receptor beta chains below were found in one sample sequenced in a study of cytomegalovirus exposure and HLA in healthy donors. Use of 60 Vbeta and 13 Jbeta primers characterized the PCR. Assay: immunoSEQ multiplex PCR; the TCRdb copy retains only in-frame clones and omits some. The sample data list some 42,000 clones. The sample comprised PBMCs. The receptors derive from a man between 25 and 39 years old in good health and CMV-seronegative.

This CDR3 is CASRLSSGSTDTQYF. Here the CDR3 DNA reads TGTGCCAGCAGGCTGTCTAGCGGTAGCACAGATACGCAGTATTTT. The chain uses TRBV7-9 and TRBJ2-3; 7 bases map to TRBD2. CDR1 SEHNR and CDR2 FQNEAQ come from the germline V gene (reference sequence). V lost 6 bases to trimming and J lost 0 bases; unmatched junction nucleotides: 6. This CDR3 is 15 amino acids long.

The CDR3 spells CASSFTSGSGTQYF. CDR3 nucleotide sequence: TGTGCCAGCAGCTTCACTAGCGGGAGTGGTACGCAGTATTTT. V gene TRBV7-2 combines with J gene TRBJ2-3, with 11 bases matching TRBD2. Trimming removed 3 bases from V and 8 bases from J; junction bases left unmatched: 4. This CDR3 contains 14 residues. Germline CDR1 is SGHTA and CDR2 is FQGNSA.

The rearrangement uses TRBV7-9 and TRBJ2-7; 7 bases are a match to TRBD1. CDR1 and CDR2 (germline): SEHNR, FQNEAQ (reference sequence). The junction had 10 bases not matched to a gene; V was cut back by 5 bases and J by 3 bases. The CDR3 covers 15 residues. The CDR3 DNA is TGTGCCAGCAGCCGACTACAGGGGTTCCGCTACGAGCAGTACTTC. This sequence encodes CASSRLQGFRYEQYF.

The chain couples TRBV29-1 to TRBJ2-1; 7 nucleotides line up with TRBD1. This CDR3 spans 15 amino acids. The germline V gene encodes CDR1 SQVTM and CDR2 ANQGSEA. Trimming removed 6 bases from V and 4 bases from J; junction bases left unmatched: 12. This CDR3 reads CSVQGPGTAYNEQFF. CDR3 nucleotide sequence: TGCAGCGTCCAGGGGCCTGGGACAGCTTACAATGAGCAGTTCTTC.

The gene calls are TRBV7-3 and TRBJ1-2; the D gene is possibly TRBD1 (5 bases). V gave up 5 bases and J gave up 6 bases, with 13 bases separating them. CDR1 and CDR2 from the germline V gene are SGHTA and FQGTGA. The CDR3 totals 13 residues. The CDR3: CASSTPTGDGYTF. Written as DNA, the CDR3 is TGTGCCAGCAGCACTCCAACAGGAGATGGCTACACCTTC.

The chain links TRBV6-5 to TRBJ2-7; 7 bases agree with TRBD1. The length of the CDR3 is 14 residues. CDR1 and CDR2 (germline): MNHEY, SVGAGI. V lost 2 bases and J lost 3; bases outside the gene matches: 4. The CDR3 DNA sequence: TGTGCCAGCAGTTACGGAAGACAGGGCTACGAGCAGTACTTC. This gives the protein CASSYGRQGYEQYF.

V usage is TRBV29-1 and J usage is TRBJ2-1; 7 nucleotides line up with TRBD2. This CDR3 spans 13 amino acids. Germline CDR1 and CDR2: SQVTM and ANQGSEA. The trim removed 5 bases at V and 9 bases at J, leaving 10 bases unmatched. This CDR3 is CSVRDSRGGEQFF. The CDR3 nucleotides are TGCAGCGTTCGGGACTCCCGCGGGGGTGAGCAGTTCTTC.

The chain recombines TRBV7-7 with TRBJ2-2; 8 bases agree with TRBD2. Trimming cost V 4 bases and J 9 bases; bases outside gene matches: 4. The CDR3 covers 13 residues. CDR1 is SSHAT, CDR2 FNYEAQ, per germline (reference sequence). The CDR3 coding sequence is TGTGCCAGCAGCTCATTTAGCGGGAGGGAGCTGTTTTTT. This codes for CASSSFSGRELFF.

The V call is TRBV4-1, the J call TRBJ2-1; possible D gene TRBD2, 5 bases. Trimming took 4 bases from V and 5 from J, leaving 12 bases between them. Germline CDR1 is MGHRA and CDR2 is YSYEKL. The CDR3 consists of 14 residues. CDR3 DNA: TGCGCCAGCAGCCCATTAACTAGTAACAATGAGCAGTTCTTC. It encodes CASSPLTSNNEQFF.

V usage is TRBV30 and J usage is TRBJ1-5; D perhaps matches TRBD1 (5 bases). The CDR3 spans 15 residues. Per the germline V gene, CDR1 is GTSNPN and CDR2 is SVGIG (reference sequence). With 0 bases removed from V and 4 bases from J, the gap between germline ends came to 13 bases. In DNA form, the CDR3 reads TGTGCCTGGAGTGTTCCCTGGGGCCTTAATCAGCCCCAGCATTTT. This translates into CAWSVPWGLNQPQHF.

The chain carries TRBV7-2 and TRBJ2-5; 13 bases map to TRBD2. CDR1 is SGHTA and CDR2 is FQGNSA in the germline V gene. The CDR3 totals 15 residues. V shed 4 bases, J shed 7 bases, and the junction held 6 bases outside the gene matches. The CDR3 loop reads CASSSRLAGGGTQYF. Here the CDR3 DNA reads TGTGCCAGCAGCTCGAGACTAGCGGGAGGAGGGACCCAGTACTTC.

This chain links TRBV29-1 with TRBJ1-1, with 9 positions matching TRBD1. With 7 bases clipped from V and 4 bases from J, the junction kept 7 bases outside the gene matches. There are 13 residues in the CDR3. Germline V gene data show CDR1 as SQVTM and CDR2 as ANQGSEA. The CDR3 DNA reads TGCAGCGGGTGGACAGGGGTTTTCACTGAAGCTTTCTTT. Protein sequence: CSGWTGVFTEAFF.

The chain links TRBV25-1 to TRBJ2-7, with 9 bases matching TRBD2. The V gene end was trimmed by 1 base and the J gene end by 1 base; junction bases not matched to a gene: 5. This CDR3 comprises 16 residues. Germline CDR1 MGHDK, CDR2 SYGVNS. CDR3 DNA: TGTGCCAGCAGTGAATTAGCGGGAGATATATCCTACGAGCAGTACTTC. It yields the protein CASSELAGDISYEQYF.

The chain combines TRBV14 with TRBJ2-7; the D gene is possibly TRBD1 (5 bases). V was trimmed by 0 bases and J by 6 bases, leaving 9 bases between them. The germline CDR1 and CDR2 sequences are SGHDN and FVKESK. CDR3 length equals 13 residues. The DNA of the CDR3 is TGTGCCAGCAGCCAAGAAGGGGCTGTCGAGCAGTACTTC. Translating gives CASSQEGAVEQYF.

CDR3 DNA: TGTGCCAGCAGTCCCAAGCGGGGGACCACGTACACCTTC. Its translation is CASSPKRGTTYTF. The J gene is TRBJ1-2, the V gene TRBV7-2, with D maybe TRBD1 (5 bases). Germline V gene data show CDR1 as SGHTA and CDR2 as FQGNSA. Trimming stripped 6 bases from V and 11 bases from J, with 19 bases between. There are 13 residues in the CDR3.

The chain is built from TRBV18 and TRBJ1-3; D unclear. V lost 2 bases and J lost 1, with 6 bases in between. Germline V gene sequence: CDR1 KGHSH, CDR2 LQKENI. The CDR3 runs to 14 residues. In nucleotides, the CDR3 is TGTGCCAGCTCACCAGGGCATTCTGGAAACACCATATATTTT. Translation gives CASSPGHSGNTIYF.

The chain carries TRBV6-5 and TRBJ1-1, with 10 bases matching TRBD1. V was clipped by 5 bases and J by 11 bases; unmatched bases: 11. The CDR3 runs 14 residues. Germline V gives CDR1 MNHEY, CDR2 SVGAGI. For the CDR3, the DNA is TGTGCCAGCAGTCATGGGGGACAGGGGAGTCTGGCTTTCTTT. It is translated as CASSHGGQGSLAFF.

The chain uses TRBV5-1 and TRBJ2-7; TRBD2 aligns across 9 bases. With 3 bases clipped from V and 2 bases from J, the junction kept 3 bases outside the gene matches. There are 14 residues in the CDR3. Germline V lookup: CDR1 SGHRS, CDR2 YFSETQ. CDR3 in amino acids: CASSWREGPYEQYF. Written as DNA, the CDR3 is TGCGCCAGCAGCTGGCGGGAGGGCCCCTACGAGCAGTACTTC. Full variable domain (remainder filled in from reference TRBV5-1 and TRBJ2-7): KAGVTQTPRYLIKTRGQQVTLSCSPISGHRSVSWYQQTPGQGLQFLFEYFSETQRNKGNFPGRFSGRQFSNSRSEMNVSTLELGDSALYLCASSWREGPYEQYFGPGTRLTVT.